This T cell receptor beta chain was recorded in a study of blood T cells in healthy people across ages. Study in general: In model experiments, template switching was able to capture about one barcoded beta molecule for every two T cells that were present. The study's findings and limits: The study lacked donor CMV status, which possibly confounded expanded clonotype changes. Roughly linear age-related decline in beta diversity appeared, significant by age approximately 43. Researchers deemed the diversity estimates from one million T cells underestimates.

The second PCR ran roughly 7 to 11 cycles with a sample-barcoded 5' primer and J-beta primers. In TCRdb, the 5' RACE reads were re-called with MiXCR into one record per CDR3 protein. The sample records hundreds of thousands of distinct CDR3 sequences, roughly 32% being singletons. This clonotype showed up many times. The antigen is unknown. The length of the CDR3 is 15 residues. Trimming cost V 0 bases and J 1 base, with 9 bases left between them. Per germline, CDR1 LGHNA and CDR2 YSLEER. The receptor was isolated from a woman older than 75 in good health. Sequencing input: blood. The rearrangement uses TRBV4-3 and TRBJ1-1; D remains ambiguous. CDR3 nucleotide sequence: TGCGCCAGCAGCCAAGATGCACGGACGAACACTGAAGCTTTCTTT. As protein: CASSQDARTNTEAFF.